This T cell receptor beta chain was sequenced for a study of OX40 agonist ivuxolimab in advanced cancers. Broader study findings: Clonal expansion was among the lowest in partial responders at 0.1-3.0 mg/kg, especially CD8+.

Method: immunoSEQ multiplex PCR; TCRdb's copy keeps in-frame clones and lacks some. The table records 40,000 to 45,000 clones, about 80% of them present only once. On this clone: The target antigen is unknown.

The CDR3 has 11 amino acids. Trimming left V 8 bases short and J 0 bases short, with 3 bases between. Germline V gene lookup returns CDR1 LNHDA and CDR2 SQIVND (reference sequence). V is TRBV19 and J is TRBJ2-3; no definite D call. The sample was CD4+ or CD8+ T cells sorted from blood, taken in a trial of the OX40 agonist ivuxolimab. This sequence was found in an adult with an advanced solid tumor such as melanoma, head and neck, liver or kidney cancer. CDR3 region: CASESTDTQYF. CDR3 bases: TGTGCCAGTGAAAGCACAGATACGCAGTATTTT.